The clone carrying this T cell receptor beta chain was picked up a small number of times. Its target is not known. CDR1 is GTSNPN, CDR2 SVGIG, per germline (reference sequence). This CDR3 contains 14 residues. The V end lost 2 bases, the J end lost 1 base, and 9 bases lay between the germline ends. The source of the sample is a study of radiation and T cells in renal cell carcinoma. In the study overall: Nephrectomy followed 15 Gy stereotactic body radiation by 4 weeks. General observations from the study: Top tumor clonotypes rose in blood 2 weeks post-radiation, then contracted.

Repertoires were generated with immunoSEQ multiplex PCR, while TCRdb's copy carries only in-frame clones and drops some. The top ten hold 1.5% to 2% of the sample, which has roughly 130,000 clones, 75% to 85% seen once. As for time point: blood 2 weeks post-SBRT. The treatment was: 15 Gy SBRT to primary tumor, nephrectomy 4 weeks later. The tumor was a clear cell renal cell carcinoma. The specimen was blood, collected from a patient whose treatment included radiotherapy and nephrectomy. This rearrangement joins TRBV30 to TRBJ1-5; D is perhaps TRBD1 (6 bases). The receptor was isolated from a woman aged 55-70 years with renal cell carcinoma. CDR3 DNA sequence: TGTGCCTGGAGTACAGGGACCAGCAATCAGCCCCAGCATTTT. It encodes CAWSTGTSNQPQHF.